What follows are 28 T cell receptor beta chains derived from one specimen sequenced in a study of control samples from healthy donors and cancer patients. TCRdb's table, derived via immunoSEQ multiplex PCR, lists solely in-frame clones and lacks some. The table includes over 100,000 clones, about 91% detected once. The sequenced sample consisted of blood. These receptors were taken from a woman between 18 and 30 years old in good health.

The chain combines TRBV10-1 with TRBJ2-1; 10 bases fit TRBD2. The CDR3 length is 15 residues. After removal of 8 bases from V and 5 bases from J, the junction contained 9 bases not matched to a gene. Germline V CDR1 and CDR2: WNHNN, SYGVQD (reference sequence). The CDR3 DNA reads TGCGCCAGCCGAAGCGGGAGGGCCAACGACAATGAGCAGTTCTTC. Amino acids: CASRSGRANDNEQFF.

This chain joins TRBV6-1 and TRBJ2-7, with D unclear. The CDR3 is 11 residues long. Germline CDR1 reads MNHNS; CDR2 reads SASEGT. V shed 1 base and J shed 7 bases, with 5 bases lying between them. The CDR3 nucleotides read TGTGCCAGCAGTGAAGTGGGGGAGCAGTACTTC. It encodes CASSEVGEQYF.

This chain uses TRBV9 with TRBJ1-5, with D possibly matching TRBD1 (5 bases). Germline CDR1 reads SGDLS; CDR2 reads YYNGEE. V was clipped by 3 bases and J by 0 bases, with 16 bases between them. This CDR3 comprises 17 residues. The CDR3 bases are TGTGCCAGCAGCGCCGATCCAGGGCAATATAGCAATCAGCCCCAGCATTTT. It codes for CASSADPGQYSNQPQHF. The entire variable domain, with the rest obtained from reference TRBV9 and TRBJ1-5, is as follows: DSGVTQTPKHLITATGQRVTLRCSPRSGDLSVYWYQQSLDQGLQFLIQYYNGEERAKGNILERFSAQQFPDLHSELNLSSLELGDSALYFCASSADPGQYSNQPQHFGDGTRLSIL.

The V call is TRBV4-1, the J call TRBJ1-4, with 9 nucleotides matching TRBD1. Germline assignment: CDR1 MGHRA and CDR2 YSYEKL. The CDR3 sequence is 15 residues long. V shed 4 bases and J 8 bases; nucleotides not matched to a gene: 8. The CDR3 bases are TGCGCCAGCAGCCGAGACGGGACAGGGAACGAAAAACTGTTTTTT. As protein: CASSRDGTGNEKLFF.

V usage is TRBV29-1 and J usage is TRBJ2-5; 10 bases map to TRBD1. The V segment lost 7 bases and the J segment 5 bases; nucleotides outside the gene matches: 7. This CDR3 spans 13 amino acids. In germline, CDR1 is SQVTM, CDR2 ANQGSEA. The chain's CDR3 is CSARTGGVETQYF. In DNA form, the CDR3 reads TGCAGCGCCCGGACAGGGGGTGTGGAGACCCAGTACTTC.

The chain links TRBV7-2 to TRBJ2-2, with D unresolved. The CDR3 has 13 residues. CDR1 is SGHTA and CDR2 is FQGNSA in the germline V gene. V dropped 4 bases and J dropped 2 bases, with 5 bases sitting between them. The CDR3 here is CASSYFNTGELFF. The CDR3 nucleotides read TGTGCCAGCAGCTATTTCAACACCGGGGAGCTGTTTTTT.

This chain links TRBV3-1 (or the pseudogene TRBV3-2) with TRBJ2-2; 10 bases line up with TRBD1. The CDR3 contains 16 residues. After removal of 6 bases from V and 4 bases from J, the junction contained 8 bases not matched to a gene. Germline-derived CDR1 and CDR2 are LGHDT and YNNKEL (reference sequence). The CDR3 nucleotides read TGTGCCAGCAGAGACGGGGACAGGGGAGGCACCGGGGAGCTGTTTTTT. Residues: CASRDGDRGGTGELFF.

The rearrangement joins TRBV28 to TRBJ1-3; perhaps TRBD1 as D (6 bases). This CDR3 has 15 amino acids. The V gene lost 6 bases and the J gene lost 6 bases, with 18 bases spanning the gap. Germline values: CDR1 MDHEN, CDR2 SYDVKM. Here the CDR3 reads CASSPGAGEINTIYF. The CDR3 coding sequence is TGTGCCAGCAGCCCCGGGGCAGGGGAGATAAACACCATATATTTT. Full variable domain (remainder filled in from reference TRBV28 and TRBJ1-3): DVKVTQSSRYLVKRTGEKVFLECVQDMDHENMFWYRQDPGLGLRLIYFSYDVKMKEKGDIPEGYSVSREKKERFSLILESASTNQTSMYLCASSPGAGEINTIYFGEGSWLTVV.

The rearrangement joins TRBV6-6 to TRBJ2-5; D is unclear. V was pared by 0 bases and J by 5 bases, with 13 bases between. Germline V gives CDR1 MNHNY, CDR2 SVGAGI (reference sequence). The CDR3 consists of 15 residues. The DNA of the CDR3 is TGTGCCAGCAGTTACTCGAATCCTAGAAGGGAGACCCAGTACTTC. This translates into CASSYSNPRRETQYF.

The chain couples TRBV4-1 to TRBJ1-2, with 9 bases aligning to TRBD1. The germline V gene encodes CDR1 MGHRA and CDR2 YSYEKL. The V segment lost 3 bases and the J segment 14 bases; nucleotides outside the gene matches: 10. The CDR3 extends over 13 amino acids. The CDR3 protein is CASSHGQGPPRTF. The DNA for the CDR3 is TGCGCCAGCAGCCATGGACAGGGGCCTCCTAGGACCTTC.

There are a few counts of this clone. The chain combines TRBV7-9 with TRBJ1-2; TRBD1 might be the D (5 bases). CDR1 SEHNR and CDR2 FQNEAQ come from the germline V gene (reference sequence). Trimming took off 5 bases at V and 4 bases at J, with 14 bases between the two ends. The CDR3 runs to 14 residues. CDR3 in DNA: TGTGCCAGCAGCCCTTCGGCAGGGCCCTATGGCTACACCTTC. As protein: CASSPSAGPYGYTF.

The CDR3 DNA reads TGTGCCAGCTCGTACAAACAGGGGGTCGGGGGCACTGAAGCTTTCTTT. Translated: CASSYKQGVGGTEAFF. This rearrangement joins TRBV18 to TRBJ1-1; 8 bases match TRBD1. CDR1 is KGHSH, CDR2 LQKENI, per germline. The length of the CDR3 is 16 residues. V trimming: 6 bases; J trimming: 4 bases; junction bases outside the gene matches: 13.

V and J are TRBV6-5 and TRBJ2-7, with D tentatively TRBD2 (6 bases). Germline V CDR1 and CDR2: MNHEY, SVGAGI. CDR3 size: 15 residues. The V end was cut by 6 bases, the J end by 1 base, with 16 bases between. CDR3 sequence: CASSGRGVRSYEQYF. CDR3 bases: TGTGCCAGCAGCGGGCGGGGTGTTCGGTCCTACGAGCAGTACTTC.

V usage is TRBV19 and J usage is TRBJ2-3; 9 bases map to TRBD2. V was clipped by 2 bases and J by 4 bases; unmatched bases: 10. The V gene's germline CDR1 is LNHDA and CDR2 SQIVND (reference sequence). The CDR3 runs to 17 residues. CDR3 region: CASSISPAGGPADTQYF. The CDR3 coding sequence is TGTGCCAGTAGTATAAGTCCGGCGGGGGGGCCAGCAGATACGCAGTATTTT.

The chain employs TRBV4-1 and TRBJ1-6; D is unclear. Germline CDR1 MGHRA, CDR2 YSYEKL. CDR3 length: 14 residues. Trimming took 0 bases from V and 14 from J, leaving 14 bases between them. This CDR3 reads CASSQDLRQTSLHF. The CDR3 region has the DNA TGCGCCAGCAGCCAAGATTTAAGGCAGACTTCCCTCCACTTT.

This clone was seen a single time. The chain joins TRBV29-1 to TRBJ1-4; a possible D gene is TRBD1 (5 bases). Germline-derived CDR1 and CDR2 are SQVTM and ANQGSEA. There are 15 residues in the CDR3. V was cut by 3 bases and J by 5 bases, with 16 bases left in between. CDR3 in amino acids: CSVESPGIRNEKLFF. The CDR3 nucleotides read TGCAGCGTTGAGAGCCCAGGGATAAGAAATGAAAAACTGTTTTTT. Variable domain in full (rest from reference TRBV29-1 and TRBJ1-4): SAVISQKPSRDICQRGTSLTIQCQVDSQVTMMFWYRQQPGQSLTLIATANQGSEATYESGFVIDKFPISRPNLTFSTLTVSNMSPEDSSIYLCSVESPGIRNEKLFFGSGTQLSVL.

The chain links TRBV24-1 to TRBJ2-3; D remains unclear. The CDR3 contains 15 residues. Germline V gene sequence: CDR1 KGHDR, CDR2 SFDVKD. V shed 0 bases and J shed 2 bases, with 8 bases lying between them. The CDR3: CATSDLFQDTDTQYF. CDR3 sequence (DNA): TGTGCCACCAGTGATTTGTTCCAGGACACAGATACGCAGTATTTT.

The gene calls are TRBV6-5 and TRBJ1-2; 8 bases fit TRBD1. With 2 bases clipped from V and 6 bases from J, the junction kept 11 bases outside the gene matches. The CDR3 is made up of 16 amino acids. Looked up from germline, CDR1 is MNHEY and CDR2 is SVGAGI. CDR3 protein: CASSYQTRTGTDGYTF. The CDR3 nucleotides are TGTGCCAGCAGTTACCAAACTCGGACAGGGACCGATGGCTACACCTTC.

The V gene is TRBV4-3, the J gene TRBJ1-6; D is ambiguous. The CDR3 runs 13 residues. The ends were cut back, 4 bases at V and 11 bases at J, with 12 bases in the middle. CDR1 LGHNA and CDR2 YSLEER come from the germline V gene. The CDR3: CASSPHREAPLHF. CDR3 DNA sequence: TGCGCCAGCAGCCCCCATCGGGAGGCACCCCTCCACTTT.

In DNA form, the CDR3 reads TGTGCCAGCAGCCCTTGGGACGAAACCTACTATGGCTACACCTTC. Translation gives CASSPWDETYYGYTF. This chain uses TRBV9 with TRBJ1-2; TRBD1 might be the D (5 bases). This CDR3 is built from 15 residues. Germline V gives CDR1 SGDLS, CDR2 YYNGEE. V dropped 4 bases and J dropped 3 bases, with 16 bases sitting between them.

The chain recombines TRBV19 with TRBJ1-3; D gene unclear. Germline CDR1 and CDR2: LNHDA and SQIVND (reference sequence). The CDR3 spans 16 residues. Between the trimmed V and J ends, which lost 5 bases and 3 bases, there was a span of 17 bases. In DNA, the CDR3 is TGTGCCAGTAGTCCGAGTCTTAGTCGGAGTGGAAACACCATATATTTT. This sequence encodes CASSPSLSRSGNTIYF.

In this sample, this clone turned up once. CDR3 nucleotide sequence: TGTGCCAGCAGCTTCTATCTCGGAAACACCGGGGAGCTGTTTTTT. Translated: CASSFYLGNTGELFF. V is TRBV5-4 and J is TRBJ2-2; D call uncertain. CDR3 length: 15 residues. In germline, CDR1 is SGHNT, CDR2 YYREEE (reference sequence). V shed 2 bases and J shed 2 bases, with 10 bases lying between them.

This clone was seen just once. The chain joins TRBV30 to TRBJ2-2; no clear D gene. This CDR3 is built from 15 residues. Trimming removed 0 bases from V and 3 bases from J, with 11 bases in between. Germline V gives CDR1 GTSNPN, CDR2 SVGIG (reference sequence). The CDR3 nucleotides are TGTGCCTGGAGTGTAGTGGGTTCGTACACCGGGGAGCTGTTTTTT. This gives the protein CAWSVVGSYTGELFF.

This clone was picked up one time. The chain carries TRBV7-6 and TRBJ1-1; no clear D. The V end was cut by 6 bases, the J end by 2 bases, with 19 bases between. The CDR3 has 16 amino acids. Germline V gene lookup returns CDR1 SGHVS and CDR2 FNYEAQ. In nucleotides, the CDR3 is TGTGCCAGCAGTTACGGGGTAAGGGAGCTTAACACTGAAGCTTTCTTT. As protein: CASSYGVRELNTEAFF.

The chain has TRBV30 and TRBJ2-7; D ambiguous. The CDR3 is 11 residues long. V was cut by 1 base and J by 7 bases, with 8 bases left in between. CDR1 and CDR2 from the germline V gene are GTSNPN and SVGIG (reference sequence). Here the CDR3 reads CAWSDLWEQYF. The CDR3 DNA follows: TGTGCCTGGAGTGACCTCTGGGAGCAGTACTTC.

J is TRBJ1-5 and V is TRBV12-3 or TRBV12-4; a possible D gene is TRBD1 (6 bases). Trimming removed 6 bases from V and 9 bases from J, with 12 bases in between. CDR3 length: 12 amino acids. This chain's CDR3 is CASSLRGGPQHF. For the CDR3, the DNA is TGTGCCAGCAGCCTCAGGGGTGGGCCCCAGCATTTT.

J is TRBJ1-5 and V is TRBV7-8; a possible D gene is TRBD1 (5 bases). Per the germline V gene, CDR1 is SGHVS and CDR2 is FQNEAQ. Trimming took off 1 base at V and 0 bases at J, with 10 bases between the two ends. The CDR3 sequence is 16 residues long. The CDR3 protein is CASSLEGAYSNQPQHF. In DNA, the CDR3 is TGTGCCAGCAGCTTAGAAGGGGCCTATAGCAATCAGCCCCAGCATTTT.

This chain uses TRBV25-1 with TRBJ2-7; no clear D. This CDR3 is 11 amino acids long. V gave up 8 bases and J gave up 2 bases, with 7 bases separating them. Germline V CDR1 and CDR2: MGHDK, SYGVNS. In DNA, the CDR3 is TGTGCCAGCGGCGAACCCTACGAGCAGTACTTC. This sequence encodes CASGEPYEQYF.